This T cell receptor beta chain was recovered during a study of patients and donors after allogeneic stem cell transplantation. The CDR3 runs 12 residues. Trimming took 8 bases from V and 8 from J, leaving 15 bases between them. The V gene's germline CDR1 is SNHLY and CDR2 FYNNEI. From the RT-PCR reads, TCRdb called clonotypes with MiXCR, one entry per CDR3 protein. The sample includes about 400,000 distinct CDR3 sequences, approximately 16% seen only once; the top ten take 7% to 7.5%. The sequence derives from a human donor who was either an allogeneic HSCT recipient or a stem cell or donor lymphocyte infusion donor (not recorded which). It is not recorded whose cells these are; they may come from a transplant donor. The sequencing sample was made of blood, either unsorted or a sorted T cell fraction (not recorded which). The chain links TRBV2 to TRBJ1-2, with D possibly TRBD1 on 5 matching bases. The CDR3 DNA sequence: TGTGCCAGCCATGGGGGAGGAAGAGGCTACACCTTC. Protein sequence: CASHGGGRGYTF. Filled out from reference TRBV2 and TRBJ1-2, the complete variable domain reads EPEVTQTPSHQVTQMGQEVILRCVPISNHLYFYWYRQILGQKVEFLVSFYNNEISEKSEIFDDQFSVERPDGSNFTLKIRSTKLEDSAMYFCASHGGGRGYTFGSGTRLTVV.